The clone carrying this TCR beta chain was counted at least ten times. The data are from a study of T-cell reconstitution after alpha-beta-depleted transplantation in children. Germline V gives CDR1 SGHRS, CDR2 YFSETQ. The CDR3 covers 14 residues. V was cut by 0 bases and J by 0 bases, with 6 bases left in between. This sample's TCRbeta library carried unique molecular identifier barcodes. TCRdb independently ran MiXCR on the PCR reads; one entry per CDR3 protein. The sample yields some 290,000 distinct CDR3 sequences, 9.9% seen once. The TCR sequence derives from a human donor who donated a stem cell graft to a child with SCID. V gene TRBV5-1 combines with J gene TRBJ2-5, with D hard to call. Source: PBMCs from the stem cell graft donor, taken from the stem cell graft. The CDR3 region has the DNA TGCGCCAGCAGCTTGGGTGACTACCAAGAGACCCAGTACTTC. It is translated as CASSLGDYQETQYF. Using reference TRBV5-1 and TRBJ2-5 for the parts outside the CDR3, the full variable domain is KAGVTQTPRYLIKTRGQQVTLSCSPISGHRSVSWYQQTPGQGLQFLFEYFSETQRNKGNFPGRFSGRQFSNSRSEMNVSTLELGDSALYLCASSLGDYQETQYFGPGTRLLVL.